This entry lists 31 T cell receptor beta chains sequenced from one sample in a study of blood T cell repertoires in COVID-19. Assay: immunoSEQ multiplex PCR; the TCRdb copy retains only in-frame clones and omits some. Of under 350,000 clones listed, just over 85% are singletons. The sample was PBMCs or T cells enriched from blood (not recorded which). The receptors come from a middle-aged woman with acute COVID-19.

The chain uses TRBV5-1 and TRBJ2-6; D is uncertain. The V and J ends lost 4 bases and 0 bases respectively, with 5 bases between them. The CDR3 runs to 14 residues. The germline V gene encodes CDR1 SGHRS and CDR2 YFSETQ. CDR3 residues: CASSLSSGANVLTF. The DNA of the CDR3 is TGCGCCAGCAGCCTTAGCTCTGGGGCCAACGTCCTGACTTTC.

The chain recombines TRBV19 with TRBJ1-5, with 7 bases identical to TRBD1. The CDR3 totals 15 residues. After removal of 5 bases from V and 3 bases from J, the junction contained 7 bases not matched to a gene. CDR1 LNHDA and CDR2 SQIVND come from the germline V gene (reference sequence). The CDR3 sequence is CASSLWTGANQPQHF. In DNA, the CDR3 is TGTGCCAGTAGTCTCTGGACAGGCGCCAATCAGCCCCAGCATTTT.

This sequence joins TRBV1 and TRBJ1-4. TRBV1 is an annotated pseudogene. The CDR3 consists of 16 residues. In DNA, the CDR3 is TGCACCAGCAGCCCCCTCCCGGGGGACACTAATGAAAAACTGTTTTTT. Amino acid sequence: CTSSPLPGDTNEKLFF.

The rearrangement joins TRBV9 to TRBJ1-2; tentatively, D is TRBD1 (5 bases). Trimming shortened V by 1 base and J by 7 bases, and 11 bases separated the two germline ends. The CDR3 has 13 amino acids. Germline-derived CDR1 and CDR2 are SGDLS and YYNGEE. In DNA, the CDR3 is TGTGCCAGCAGCGTACCAGGGTTGGCTGGCTACACCTTC. Translation: CASSVPGLAGYTF.

The V call is TRBV4-2, the J call TRBJ1-5; unclear D gene. V was pared by 1 base and J by 5 bases, with 9 bases between. CDR1 and CDR2 (germline): LGHNA, YNFKEQ. CDR3 length: 14 residues. CDR3: CASSQGSGDQPQHF. DNA of the CDR3: TGTGCCAGCAGCCAAGGGTCCGGTGATCAGCCCCAGCATTTT.

This clone was observed a few times. This sequence joins TRBV7-2 and TRBJ1-5, with D uncertain. CDR1 is SGHTA and CDR2 is FQGNSA in the germline V gene. V was clipped by 7 bases and J by 15 bases, with 10 bases between them. The CDR3 covers 9 residues. CDR3 in DNA: TGTGCCAGCAACTACCCGGGGCATTTT. Translating gives CASNYPGHF.

The chain couples TRBV5-5 to TRBJ2-6, with D perhaps matching TRBD1 (5 bases). Trimming removed 4 bases from V and 0 bases from J, with 11 bases in between. Germline V gene sequence: CDR1 SGHKS, CDR2 YYEKEE (reference sequence). This CDR3 is built from 16 residues. The CDR3 bases are TGTGCCAGCAGCGGTACAGGTAACTCTGGGGCCAACGTCCTGACTTTC. Its protein is CASSGTGNSGANVLTF.

The chain recombines TRBV6-2 or TRBV6-3 with TRBJ2-7, with TRBD1 identical over 7 bases. Germline CDR1 is MNHEY and CDR2 is SVGEGT. CDR3 size: 14 residues. The V gene end was trimmed by 5 bases and the J gene end by 4 bases; junction bases not matched to a gene: 8. CDR3 DNA sequence: TGTGCCAGCAGTACCGGACAGGTTCCTTACGAGCAGTACTTC. The encoded protein is CASSTGQVPYEQYF.

This clone was seen only a few times. The chain employs TRBV5-5 and TRBJ1-2; 9 bases map to TRBD1. The CDR3 loop spans 16 amino acids. V lost 4 bases, J lost 2 bases, and 9 bases stayed unmatched. The V gene's germline CDR1 is SGHKS and CDR2 YYEKEE (reference sequence). The DNA of the CDR3 is TGTGCCAGCAGCCAACCTTACAGGGGGCAAAACTATGGCTACACCTTC. Translating it yields CASSQPYRGQNYGYTF.

The chain carries TRBV4-3 and TRBJ2-6; D perhaps matches TRBD1 (5 bases). The CDR3 totals 18 residues. Germline V CDR1 and CDR2: LGHNA, YSLEER. The V end lost 4 bases, the J end lost 0 bases, and 16 bases lay between the germline ends. CDR3 protein: CASSPSQGVDSGANVLTF. In DNA, the CDR3 is TGCGCCAGCAGCCCATCCCAGGGTGTTGACTCTGGGGCCAACGTCCTGACTTTC.

The chain combines TRBV24-1 with TRBJ2-5; TRBD1 aligns across 9 bases. CDR1 and CDR2 from the germline V gene are KGHDR and SFDVKD. The CDR3 has 16 residues. V was clipped by 3 bases and J by 5 bases; unmatched bases: 9. CDR3 residues: CATSDTPGTGKETQYF. For the CDR3, the DNA is TGTGCCACCAGTGATACCCCCGGGACAGGGAAGGAGACCCAGTACTTC.

A remark on this clone: The identical CDR3 is also encoded by other nucleotide sequences in the sample. The rearrangement links TRBV28 to TRBJ1-4; possible D gene TRBD1, 6 bases. CDR1 is MDHEN and CDR2 is SYDVKM in the germline V gene. V was pared by 2 bases and J by 4 bases, with 8 bases between. The CDR3 is made up of 14 amino acids. This chain's CDR3 is CASSLPQGNEKLFF. CDR3 nucleotides: TGTGCCAGCAGTTTACCACAGGGTAATGAAAAACTGTTTTTT.

The chain combines TRBV19 with TRBJ1-5, with no clear D. This CDR3 is built from 14 residues. The germline V and J ends were trimmed by 3 bases and 6 bases, with 12 bases remaining between them. The V gene's germline CDR1 is LNHDA and CDR2 SQIVND (reference sequence). CDR3 sequence (DNA): TGTGCCAGTAGTATGAGCAGGATAGTTCAGCCCCAGCATTTT. Its translation: CASSMSRIVQPQHF.

This chain uses TRBV7-9 with TRBJ1-2; 7 nucleotides match TRBD1. V lost 0 bases to trimming and J lost 8 bases; unmatched junction nucleotides: 12. Per germline, CDR1 SEHNR and CDR2 FQNEAQ (reference sequence). The CDR3 contains 16 residues. The CDR3: CASSLAHDRDVGGYTF. The CDR3 DNA follows: TGTGCCAGCAGCTTAGCCCATGACAGGGACGTGGGCGGCTACACCTTC.

In DNA form, the CDR3 reads TGTGCCAGCAGCTTAGACTACTACGAGCAGTACTTC. Protein sequence: CASSLDYYEQYF. The chain recombines TRBV7-9 with TRBJ2-7; D remains ambiguous. This CDR3 spans 12 amino acids. Germline loops: CDR1 SEHNR, CDR2 FQNEAQ (reference sequence). Trimming pared 1 base from V and 3 bases from J, leaving 4 bases between.

DNA for the CDR3: TGTGCCAGCTCATATAGGCAGGGGGACTATGGCTACACCTTC. The encoded protein is CASSYRQGDYGYTF. The chain couples TRBV18 to TRBJ1-2; 7 bases are shared with TRBD1. The germline CDR1 and CDR2 sequences are KGHSH and LQKENI. The CDR3 loop spans 14 amino acids. V shed 5 bases and J 3 bases; nucleotides not matched to a gene: 6.

The chain joins TRBV6-5 to TRBJ2-7; 10 positions match TRBD2. The germline gives CDR1 MNHEY, CDR2 SVGAGI. Trimming cost V 2 bases and J 3 bases; bases outside gene matches: 4. This CDR3 spans 15 amino acids. This CDR3 is CASSYLAGANYEQYF. DNA of the CDR3: TGTGCCAGCAGTTACCTAGCGGGGGCTAACTACGAGCAGTACTTC.

The gene calls are TRBV21-1 and TRBJ2-1; TRBD2, as called in the table, went unchecked against the DNA. TRBV21-1 is an annotated pseudogene. The CDR3 length is 15 residues. The CDR3 sequence: CASSKDYRYYNEQFF. The DNA for the CDR3 is TGTGCCAGCAGCAAGGACTATCGGTACTACAATGAGCAGTTCTTC.

V and J are TRBV5-4 and TRBJ2-2, with 7 bases that match TRBD2. This CDR3 spans 15 amino acids. V lost 4 bases to trimming and J lost 1 base; unmatched junction nucleotides: 4. Germline CDR1 is SGHNT and CDR2 is YYREEE (reference sequence). The CDR3 nucleotides are TGTGCCAGCAGCCCTCGGGAGGTGAACACCGGGGAGCTGTTTTTT. Translating it yields CASSPREVNTGELFF.

CDR3 sequence (DNA): TGTGCCAGCAGTGCCCAGGATCCGAGCTCTGGAAACACCATATATTTT. It specifies CASSAQDPSSGNTIYF. The chain recombines TRBV2 with TRBJ1-3; no reliable D call. V was trimmed by 4 bases and J by 0 bases, leaving 13 bases between them. The germline gives CDR1 SNHLY, CDR2 FYNNEI. CDR3 size: 16 residues.

The CDR3 nucleotides read TGTGCCAGCAGCCCGGGCCAACAGGGCTTGGGTTATGGCTACACCTTC. Translated, it gives CASSPGQQGLGYGYTF. The rearrangement links TRBV7-8 to TRBJ1-2; possibly TRBD1 for D (6 bases). With 5 bases removed from V and 5 bases from J, the gap between germline ends came to 21 bases. The CDR3 has 16 amino acids. The germline V gene encodes CDR1 SGHVS and CDR2 FQNEAQ.

The genes are TRBV10-3 and TRBJ2-7; 8 bases line up with TRBD1. This CDR3 has 15 residues. J gave up 4 bases and V 3 bases, and 8 bases lay outside the gene matches. CDR1 and CDR2 from the germline V gene are ENHRY and SYGVKD. The CDR3 sequence is CAISDLGQGGYEQYF. CDR3 in DNA: TGTGCCATCAGTGATTTAGGACAGGGCGGTTACGAGCAGTACTTC.

CDR3 coding DNA: TGTGCCAGTAGGGGCAGGGGAGGGGACAACGAGCAGTACTTC. Translation: CASRGRGGDNEQYF. V and J are TRBV19 and TRBJ2-7; D is perhaps TRBD2 (7 bases). Between the trimmed V and J ends, which lost 6 bases and 5 bases, there was a span of 17 bases. Germline CDR1 LNHDA, CDR2 SQIVND (reference sequence). This CDR3 is built from 14 residues.

Details on this clone: This specimen includes other DNA sequences encoding the same CDR3. This chain joins TRBV5-1 and TRBJ1-2; TRBD1 aligns across 7 bases. Germline V gives CDR1 SGHRS, CDR2 YFSETQ. V lost 0 bases, J lost 8 bases, and 4 bases stayed unmatched. This CDR3 is built from 13 residues. CDR3 sequence reads: CASSLGTGEGYTF. In nucleotides, the CDR3 is TGCGCCAGCAGCTTGGGGACAGGAGAGGGCTACACCTTC.

The chain couples TRBV6-5 to TRBJ2-7; 8 nucleotides align to TRBD1. The CDR3 is 13 residues long. The V segment lost 6 bases and the J segment 7 bases; nucleotides outside the gene matches: 8. Germline lookup yields CDR1 MNHEY and CDR2 SVGAGI. CDR3 DNA: TGTGCCAGCAGCGCGGACAGGGCAGATGAGCAGTACTTC. It is translated as CASSADRADEQYF.

This clone showed up just once. The chain links TRBV29-1 to TRBJ2-2; the match to TRBD1 covers 10 bases. Germline CDR1 is SQVTM and CDR2 is ANQGSEA. The CDR3 sequence is 16 residues long. V lost 5 bases, J lost 5 bases, and 11 bases stayed unmatched. The CDR3 spells CSVTSGTGVWTGELFF. The CDR3 bases are TGCAGCGTTACAAGCGGGACAGGGGTGTGGACCGGGGAGCTGTTTTTT.

This clone was picked up one time. The rearrangement uses TRBV28 and TRBJ1-3; 8 bases map to TRBD1. The J segment lost 2 bases and the V segment lost 4 bases, leaving 4 bases of the junction unmatched. The CDR3 consists of 15 residues. Germline values: CDR1 MDHEN, CDR2 SYDVKM. In DNA form, the CDR3 reads TGTGCCAGCAGTTCTTACAGGGGGACTGGAAACACCATATATTTT. Its protein product is CASSSYRGTGNTIYF.

This clone was seen a single time. The chain uses TRBV10-3 and TRBJ2-2, with D hard to call. Germline V gives CDR1 ENHRY, CDR2 SYGVKD. V gave up 10 bases and J gave up 2 bases, with 17 bases separating them. The CDR3 has 15 amino acids. This CDR3 is CATITSLVNTGELFF. The CDR3 nucleotides read TGTGCCACCATAACCTCTCTAGTTAACACCGGGGAGCTGTTTTTT.

The chain recombines TRBV6-5 with TRBJ1-1; possibly TRBD1 for D (6 bases). Trimming shortened V by 4 bases and J by 1 base, and 7 bases separated the two germline ends. The CDR3 loop spans 13 amino acids. The germline V gene has CDR1 MNHEY and CDR2 SVGAGI. DNA for the CDR3: TGTGCCAGCAGTTGGGGACAGAACACTGAAGCTTTCTTT. Its protein product is CASSWGQNTEAFF.

The rearrangement links TRBV25-1 to TRBJ1-2, with TRBD1 identical over 9 bases. This CDR3 is built from 15 residues. Germline loops: CDR1 MGHDK, CDR2 SYGVNS. J was trimmed by 2 bases and V by 3 bases; bases with no gene match: 4. The CDR3 sequence: CASSDPGTGNYGYTF. The CDR3 coding sequence is TGTGCCAGCAGTGACCCCGGGACAGGGAACTATGGCTACACCTTC.

The chain carries TRBV19 and TRBJ2-7; no clear D. V lost 3 bases to trimming and J lost 4 bases, with 10 bases between them. From germline, CDR1 is LNHDA and CDR2 SQIVND (reference sequence). The CDR3 loop spans 13 amino acids. The CDR3 DNA is TGTGCCAGTAGTATCGGGTCTGGGTACGAGCAGTACTTC. Translation gives CASSIGSGYEQYF.